These 12 T cell receptor beta chains were all obtained from the same sample, sequenced in a study of blood T cell repertoires in COVID-19. Using immunoSEQ multiplex PCR, the repertoire was profiled, and TCRdb retains in-frame clones only, with some absent. This table has tens of thousands of clones, 80% to 90% appearing once. Material: peripheral blood. Receptors were obtained from a man aged 80 or over with acute or convalescent COVID-19.

The chain has TRBV10-3 and TRBJ1-1; TRBD1 is a possible D gene (6 bases). The CDR3 totals 13 residues. Trimming cost V 11 bases and J 1 base, with 14 bases left between them. The V gene's germline CDR1 is ENHRY and CDR2 SYGVKD. CDR3 coding DNA: TGTGCCTCCCAGGGGCCGGGGAACACTGAAGCTTTCTTT. Its translation is CASQGPGNTEAFF.

The chain has TRBV5-4 and TRBJ1-2; unclear D gene. Per germline, CDR1 SGHNT and CDR2 YYREEE (reference sequence). V was clipped by 6 bases and J by 8 bases, with 17 bases between them. The length of the CDR3 is 13 residues. The CDR3: CASTWRGSGGYTF. The CDR3 nucleotides are TGTGCCAGCACCTGGAGAGGGTCCGGGGGCTACACCTTC.

The chain links TRBV19 to TRBJ2-2; TRBD1 agrees at 8 bases. Per germline, CDR1 LNHDA and CDR2 SQIVND (reference sequence). J gave up 4 bases and V 6 bases, and 4 bases lay outside the gene matches. The CDR3 runs 14 residues. CDR3 DNA: TGTGCCAGTAGGGGGACAGGCTTCACCGGGGAGCTGTTTTTT. Translated, it gives CASRGTGFTGELFF.

This chain links TRBV30 with TRBJ2-7; 13 bases line up with TRBD2. The V gene end was trimmed by 8 bases and the J gene end by 0 bases; junction bases not matched to a gene: 1. The CDR3 is 13 amino acids. Germline V gene data show CDR1 as GTSNPN and CDR2 as SVGIG (reference sequence). The CDR3 sequence is CAGTSGNSYEQYF. The CDR3 nucleotides read TGTGCCGGGACTAGCGGGAACTCCTACGAGCAGTACTTC.

This clone came up a few times. The genes are TRBV28 and TRBJ1-2, with a possible D match to TRBD1 (5 bases). The CDR3 consists of 15 residues. V lost 1 base and J 2 bases, leaving 11 bases between the germline ends. Germline V gene sequence: CDR1 MDHEN, CDR2 SYDVKM. The CDR3 DNA follows: TGTGCCAGCAGTTTATTGCAGGGCTGGAACTATGGCTACACCTTC. Residues: CASSLLQGWNYGYTF.

This chain joins TRBV20-1 and TRBJ2-7; D gene ambiguous. The CDR3 has 10 amino acids. Per germline, CDR1 DFQATT and CDR2 SNEGSKA (reference sequence). The V gene lost 6 bases and the J gene lost 6 bases, with 9 bases spanning the gap. The CDR3 DNA is TGCAGTGCACTTAACCCCGAGCAGTACTTC. It specifies CSALNPEQYF.

V is TRBV5-1 and J is TRBJ1-3; TRBD1 is a possible D gene (6 bases). Per the germline V gene, CDR1 is SGHRS and CDR2 is YFSETQ. V was shortened by 4 bases and J by 4 bases, with 18 bases between the two germline ends. The CDR3 has 16 residues. The CDR3 sequence: CASSQVLGATGNTIYF. CDR3 DNA: TGCGCCAGCAGCCAAGTTTTGGGGGCGACCGGAAACACCATATATTTT.

This chain connects TRBV18 to TRBJ1-1; tentatively, D is TRBD1 (6 bases). The CDR3 is 15 residues long. The V end lost 1 base, the J end lost 4 bases, and 13 bases lay between the germline ends. Per the germline V gene, CDR1 is KGHSH and CDR2 is LQKENI. CDR3 DNA: TGTGCCAGCTCACCACGTGGGCAGGGGACCACTGAAGCTTTCTTT. Its protein is CASSPRGQGTTEAFF.

The V call is TRBV29-1, the J call TRBJ2-7, with 7 bases matching TRBD1. Germline V gives CDR1 SQVTM, CDR2 ANQGSEA. This CDR3 spans 12 amino acids. Trimming took 5 bases from V and 7 from J; bases not matched to a gene: 8. CDR3 sequence (DNA): TGCAGCGTTAAGACAGGGAGTGGGGAGCAGTACTTC. It encodes CSVKTGSGEQYF.

This clone came up a few times. CDR3 sequence reads: CASSLNPGQRTDTQYF. CDR3 DNA sequence: TGTGCCAGCAGCTTGAACCCGGGACAGCGCACAGATACGCAGTATTTT. The V gene is TRBV7-3, the J gene TRBJ2-3, with TRBD1 matching over 7 bases. Germline CDR1 SGHTA, CDR2 FQGTGA. There are 16 residues in the CDR3. The V segment lost 3 bases and the J segment 1 base; nucleotides outside the gene matches: 7.

The chain recombines TRBV5-1 with TRBJ1-6; 7 bases match TRBD1. This CDR3 spans 15 amino acids. Germline V gene sequence: CDR1 SGHRS, CDR2 YFSETQ. The V and J ends lost 2 bases and 10 bases, in that order; junction bases with no gene match: 9. In DNA form, the CDR3 reads TGCGCCAGCAGCTTAACAGGGGACCGGGGGTCACCCCTCCACTTT. Residues: CASSLTGDRGSPLHF.

The J gene is TRBJ2-2, the V gene TRBV19; 10 bases are a match to TRBD1. The CDR3 sequence is 13 residues long. Germline V gene data show CDR1 as LNHDA and CDR2 as SQIVND (reference sequence). Trimming cost V 10 bases and J 6 bases; bases outside gene matches: 5. The CDR3 sequence: CATDRGLAGELFF. Written as DNA, the CDR3 is TGTGCCACAGACAGGGGGCTTGCCGGGGAGCTGTTTTTT.